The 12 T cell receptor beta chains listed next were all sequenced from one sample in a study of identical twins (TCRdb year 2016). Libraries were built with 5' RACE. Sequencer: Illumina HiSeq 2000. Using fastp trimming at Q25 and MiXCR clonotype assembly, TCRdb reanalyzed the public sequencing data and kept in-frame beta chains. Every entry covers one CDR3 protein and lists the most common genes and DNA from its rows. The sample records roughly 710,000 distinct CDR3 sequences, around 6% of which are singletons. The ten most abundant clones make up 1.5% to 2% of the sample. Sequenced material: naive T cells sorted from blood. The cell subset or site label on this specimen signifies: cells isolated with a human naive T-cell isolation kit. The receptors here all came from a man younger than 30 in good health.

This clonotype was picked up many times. The CDR3 loop is CATSDSPSGRDNEQFF. The CDR3 coding sequence is TGTGCCACCAGTGATTCTCCTAGCGGGAGGGACAATGAGCAGTTCTTC. The chain employs TRBV24-1 and TRBJ2-1; TRBD2 agrees at 12 bases. The CDR3 spans 16 residues. J lost 5 bases, V lost 2 bases, and 3 bases had no gene match. The V gene's germline CDR1 is KGHDR and CDR2 SFDVKD.

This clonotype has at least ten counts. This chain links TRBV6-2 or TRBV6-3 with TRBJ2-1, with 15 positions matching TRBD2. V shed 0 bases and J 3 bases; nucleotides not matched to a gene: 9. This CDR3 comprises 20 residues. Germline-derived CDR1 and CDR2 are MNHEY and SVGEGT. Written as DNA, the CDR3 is TGTGCCAGCAGTTACTCAAAGGGACTAGCGGGAGGAGGGGACTACAATGAGCAGTTCTTC. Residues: CASSYSKGLAGGGDYNEQFF.

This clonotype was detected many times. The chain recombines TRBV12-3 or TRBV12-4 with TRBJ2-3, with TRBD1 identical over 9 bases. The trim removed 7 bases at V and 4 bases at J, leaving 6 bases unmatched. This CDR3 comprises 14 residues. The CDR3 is CASTPTGGSDTQYF. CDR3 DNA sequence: TGTGCCAGCACCCCGACAGGGGGTTCAGATACGCAGTATTTT.

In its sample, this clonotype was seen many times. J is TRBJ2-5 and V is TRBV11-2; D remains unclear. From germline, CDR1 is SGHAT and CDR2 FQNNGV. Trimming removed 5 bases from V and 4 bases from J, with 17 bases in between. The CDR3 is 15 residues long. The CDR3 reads CASSNRRAERETQYF. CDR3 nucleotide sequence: TGTGCCAGCAGCAACCGACGGGCTGAAAGAGAGACCCAGTACTTC.

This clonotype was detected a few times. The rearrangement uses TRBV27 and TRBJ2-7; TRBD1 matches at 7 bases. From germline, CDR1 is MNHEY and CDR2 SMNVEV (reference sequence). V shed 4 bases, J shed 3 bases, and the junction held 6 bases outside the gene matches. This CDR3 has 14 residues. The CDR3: CASSSTGRLYEQYF. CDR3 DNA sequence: TGTGCCAGCAGTTCGACAGGGAGACTCTACGAGCAGTACTTC.

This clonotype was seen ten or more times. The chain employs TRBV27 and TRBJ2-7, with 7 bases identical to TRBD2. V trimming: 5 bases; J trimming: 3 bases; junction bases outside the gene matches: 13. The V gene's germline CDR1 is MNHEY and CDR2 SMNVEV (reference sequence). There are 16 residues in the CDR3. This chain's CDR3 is CASSPRAGRLDYEQYF. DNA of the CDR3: TGTGCCAGCAGTCCGAGAGCGGGGAGATTGGACTACGAGCAGTACTTC.

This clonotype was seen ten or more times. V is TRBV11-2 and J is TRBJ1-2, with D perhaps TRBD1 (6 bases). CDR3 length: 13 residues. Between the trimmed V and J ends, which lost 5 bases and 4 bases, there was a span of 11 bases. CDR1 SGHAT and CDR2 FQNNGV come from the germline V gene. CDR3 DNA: TGTGCCAGCAGCCAAGGACAGCGCTATGGCTACACCTTC. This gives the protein CASSQGQRYGYTF.

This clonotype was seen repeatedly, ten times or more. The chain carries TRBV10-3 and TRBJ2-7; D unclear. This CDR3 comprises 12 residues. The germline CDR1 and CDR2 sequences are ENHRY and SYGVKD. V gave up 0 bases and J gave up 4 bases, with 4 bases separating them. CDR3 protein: CAISESPYEQYV. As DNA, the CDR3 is TGTGCCATCAGTGAGTCCCCATACGAGCAGTACGTC.

DNA for the CDR3: TGTGCCATCAGTGAGGTCATCCCTAACCGGGGAACCGGGGAGCTGTTTTTT. The encoded protein is CAISEVIPNRGTGELFF. The chain recombines TRBV10-3 with TRBJ2-2; possible D gene TRBD2, 5 bases. Germline CDR1 reads ENHRY; CDR2 reads SYGVKD. Trimming shortened V by 2 bases and J by 5 bases, and 18 bases separated the two germline ends. The length of the CDR3 is 17 residues.

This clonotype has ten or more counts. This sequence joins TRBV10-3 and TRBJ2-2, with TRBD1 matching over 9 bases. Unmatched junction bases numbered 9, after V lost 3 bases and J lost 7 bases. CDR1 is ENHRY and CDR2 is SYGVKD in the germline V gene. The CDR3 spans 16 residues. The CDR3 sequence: CAISDFGQGQDGELFF. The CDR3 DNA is TGTGCCATCAGTGATTTCGGACAGGGGCAGGACGGGGAGCTGTTTTTT.

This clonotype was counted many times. The CDR3 loop is CSARREEIEQYF. The CDR3 DNA is TGCAGTGCTCGGCGGGAGGAGATCGAGCAGTACTTC. The chain couples TRBV20-1 to TRBJ2-7, with 8 bases lining up with TRBD2. Looked up from germline, CDR1 is DFQATT and CDR2 is SNEGSKA (reference sequence). This CDR3 spans 12 amino acids. The junction had 6 bases not matched to a gene; V was cut back by 5 bases and J by 6 bases.

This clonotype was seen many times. The CDR3 loop is CATRANYGYTF. In DNA form, the CDR3 reads TGTGCCACCCGGGCCAACTATGGCTACACCTTC. The J gene is TRBJ1-2, the V gene TRBV2, with D unresolved. V was shortened by 10 bases and J by 2 bases, with 8 bases between the two germline ends. Per germline, CDR1 SNHLY and CDR2 FYNNEI. CDR3 length: 11 amino acids.